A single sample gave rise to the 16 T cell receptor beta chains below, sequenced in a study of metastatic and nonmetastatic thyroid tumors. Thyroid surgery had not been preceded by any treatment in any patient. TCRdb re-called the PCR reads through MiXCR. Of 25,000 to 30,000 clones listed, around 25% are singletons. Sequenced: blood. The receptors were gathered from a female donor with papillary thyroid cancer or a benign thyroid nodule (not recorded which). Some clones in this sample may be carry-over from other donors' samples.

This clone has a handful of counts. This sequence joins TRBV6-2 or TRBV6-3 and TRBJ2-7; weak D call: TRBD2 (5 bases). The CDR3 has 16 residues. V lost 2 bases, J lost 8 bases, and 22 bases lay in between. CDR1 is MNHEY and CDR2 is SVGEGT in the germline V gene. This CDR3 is CASSYPSRRPGGQQYF. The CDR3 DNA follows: TGTGCCAGCAGTTACCCCTCTCGGAGGCCGGGTGGGCAGCAGTACTTC.

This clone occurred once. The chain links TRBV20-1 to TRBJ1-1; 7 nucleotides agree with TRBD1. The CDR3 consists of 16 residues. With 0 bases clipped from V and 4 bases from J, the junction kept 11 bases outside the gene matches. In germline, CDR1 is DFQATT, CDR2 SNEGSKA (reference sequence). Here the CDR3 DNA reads TGCAGTGCTAGAGATACCACGGACAGGCTCGGCACTGAAGCTTTCTTT. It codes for CSARDTTDRLGTEAFF.

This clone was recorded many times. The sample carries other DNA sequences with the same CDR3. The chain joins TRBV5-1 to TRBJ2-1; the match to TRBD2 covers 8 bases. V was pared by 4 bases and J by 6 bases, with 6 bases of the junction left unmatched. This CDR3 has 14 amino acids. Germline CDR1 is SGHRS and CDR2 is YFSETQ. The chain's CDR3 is CASSQKTSVNEQFF. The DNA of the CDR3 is TGCGCCAGCAGCCAGAAGACTAGCGTCAATGAGCAGTTCTTC.

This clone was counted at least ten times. CDR3 protein: CASSPETSGRASNEQFF. In DNA form, the CDR3 reads TGTGCCAGCAGCCCAGAAACTAGCGGGAGGGCCAGCAATGAGCAGTTCTTC. This chain connects TRBV7-2 to TRBJ2-1; TRBD2 matches at 13 bases. Per germline, CDR1 SGHTA and CDR2 FQGNSA. With V trimmed by 5 bases and J by 6 bases, 10 bases remained unmatched. The CDR3 is 17 residues long. Together with reference TRBV7-2 and TRBJ2-1, the CDR3 gives the full variable domain: GAGVSQSPSNKVTEKGKDVELRCDPISGHTALYWYRQSLGQGLEFLIYFQGNSAPDKSGLPSDRFSAERTGGSVSTLTIQRTQQEDSAVYLCASSPETSGRASNEQFFGPGTRLTVL.

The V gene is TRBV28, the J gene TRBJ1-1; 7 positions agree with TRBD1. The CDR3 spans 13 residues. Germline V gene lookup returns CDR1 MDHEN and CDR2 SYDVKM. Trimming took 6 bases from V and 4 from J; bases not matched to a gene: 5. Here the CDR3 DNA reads TGTGCCAGCAGCCCGGGACAGCCCACTGAAGCTTTCTTT. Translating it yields CASSPGQPTEAFF.

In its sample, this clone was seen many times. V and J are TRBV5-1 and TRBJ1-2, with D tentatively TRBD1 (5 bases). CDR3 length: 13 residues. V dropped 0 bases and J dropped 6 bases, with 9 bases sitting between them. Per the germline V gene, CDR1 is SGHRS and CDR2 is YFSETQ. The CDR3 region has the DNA TGCGCCAGCAGCTTGGCGCTACAGGATGGCTACACCTTC. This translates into CASSLALQDGYTF.

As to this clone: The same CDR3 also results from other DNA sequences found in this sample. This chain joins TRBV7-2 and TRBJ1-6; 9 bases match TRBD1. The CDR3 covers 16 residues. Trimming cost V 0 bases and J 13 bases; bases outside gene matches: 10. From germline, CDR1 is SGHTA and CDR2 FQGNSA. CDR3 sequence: CASSLAIQGAKSPLHF. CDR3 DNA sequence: TGTGCCAGCAGCTTAGCTATACAGGGGGCGAAATCGCCCCTCCACTTT.

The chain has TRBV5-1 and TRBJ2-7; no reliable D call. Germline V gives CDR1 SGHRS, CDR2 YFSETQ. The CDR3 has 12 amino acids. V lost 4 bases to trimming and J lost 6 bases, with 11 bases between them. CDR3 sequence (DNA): TGCGCCAGCAGCAGGGCCTTGGGCGAGCAGTACTTC. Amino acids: CASSRALGEQYF.

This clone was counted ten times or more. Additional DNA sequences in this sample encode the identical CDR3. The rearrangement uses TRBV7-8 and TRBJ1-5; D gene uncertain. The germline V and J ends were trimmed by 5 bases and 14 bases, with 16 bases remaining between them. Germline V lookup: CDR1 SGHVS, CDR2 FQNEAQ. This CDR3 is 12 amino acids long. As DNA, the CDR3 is TGTGCCAGCAGCCCGCCTGACGGAAGTAAGCATTTT. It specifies CASSPPDGSKHF.

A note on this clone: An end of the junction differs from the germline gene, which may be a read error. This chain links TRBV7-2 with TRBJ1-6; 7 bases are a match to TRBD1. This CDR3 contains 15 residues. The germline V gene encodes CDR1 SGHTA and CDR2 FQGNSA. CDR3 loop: CASSLGDSYNSPLHF. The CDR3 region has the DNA TGCGCCAGCAGCTTGGGGGACAGCTATAATTCACCCCTCCACTTT. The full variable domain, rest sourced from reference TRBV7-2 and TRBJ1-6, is GAGVSQSPSNKVTEKGKDVELRCDPISGHTALYWYRQSLGQGLEFLIYFQGNSAPDKSGLPSDRFSAERTGGSVSTLTIQRTQQEDSAVYLCASSLGDSYNSPLHFGNGTRLTVT.

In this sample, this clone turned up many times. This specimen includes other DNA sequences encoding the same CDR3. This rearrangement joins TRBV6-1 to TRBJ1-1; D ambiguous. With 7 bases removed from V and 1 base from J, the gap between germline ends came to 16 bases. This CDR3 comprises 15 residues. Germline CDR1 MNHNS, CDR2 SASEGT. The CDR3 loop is CASNPPPLGNTEAFF. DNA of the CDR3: TGTGCCAGCAATCCCCCCCCCCTGGGGAACACTGAAGCTTTCTTT.

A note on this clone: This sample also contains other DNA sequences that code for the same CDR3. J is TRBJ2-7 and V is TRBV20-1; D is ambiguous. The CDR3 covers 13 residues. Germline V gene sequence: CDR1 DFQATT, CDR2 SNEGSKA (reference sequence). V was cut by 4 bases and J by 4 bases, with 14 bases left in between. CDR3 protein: CSATTATSYEQYF. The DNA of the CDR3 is TGCAGTGCTACTACAGCAACATCATACGAGCAGTACTTC.

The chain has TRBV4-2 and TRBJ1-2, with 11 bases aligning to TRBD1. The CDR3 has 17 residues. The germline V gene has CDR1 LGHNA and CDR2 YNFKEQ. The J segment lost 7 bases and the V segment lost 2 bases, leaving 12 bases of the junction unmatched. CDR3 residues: CASSQITMDRGRSGYTF. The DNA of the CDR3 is TGTGCCAGCAGCCAAATAACAATGGACAGGGGGCGTAGTGGCTACACCTTC.

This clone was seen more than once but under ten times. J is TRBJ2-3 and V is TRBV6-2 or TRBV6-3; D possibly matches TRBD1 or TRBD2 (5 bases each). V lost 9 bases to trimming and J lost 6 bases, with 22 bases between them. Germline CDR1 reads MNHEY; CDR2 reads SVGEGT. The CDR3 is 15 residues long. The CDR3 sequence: CARRPSGQLGDTQYF. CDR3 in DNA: TGTGCCAGAAGGCCCTCGGGGCAGCTAGGGGATACGCAGTATTTT.

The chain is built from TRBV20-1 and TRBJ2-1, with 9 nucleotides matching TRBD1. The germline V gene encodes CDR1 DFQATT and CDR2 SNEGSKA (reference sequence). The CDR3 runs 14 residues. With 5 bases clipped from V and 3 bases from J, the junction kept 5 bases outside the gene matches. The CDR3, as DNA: TGCAGTGCTCCCGGGACAGGGAACTACAATGAGCAGTTCTTC. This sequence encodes CSAPGTGNYNEQFF.

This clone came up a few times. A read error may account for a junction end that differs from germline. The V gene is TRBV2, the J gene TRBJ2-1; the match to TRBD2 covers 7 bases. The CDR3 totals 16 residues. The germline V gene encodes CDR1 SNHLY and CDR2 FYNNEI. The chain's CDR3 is CASRGLAVSSYNERFF. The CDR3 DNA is TGTGCCAGCAGGGGGCTAGCGGTGAGCTCCTACAATGAGCGGTTCTTC.